This passage covers 18 T cell receptor beta chains from one sample sequenced in a study of T-cell memory formation after mild COVID-19. TCRdb reanalysed the 5' RACE reads using MiXCR and keeps one entry per CDR3 protein. The sample yields 190,000 or so distinct CDR3 sequences, approximately 10% seen once. Material for sequencing was PBMCs or a T cell subset sorted from them (not recorded which). These receptor sequences come from a man aged 18 to 30 who had mild COVID-19 (a few samples of this study predate the infection). Cell type and time point are not known.

This clonotype showed up just a few times. The chain links TRBV7-9 to TRBJ1-1; a possible D gene is TRBD1 (5 bases). V lost 5 bases to trimming and J lost 4 bases, with 14 bases between them. The CDR3 is 14 amino acids. Germline-derived CDR1 and CDR2 are SEHNR and FQNEAQ (reference sequence). CDR3 sequence reads: CASSPPMGGTEAFF. In nucleotides, the CDR3 is TGTGCCAGCAGCCCCCCGATGGGGGGCACTGAAGCTTTCTTT.

This clonotype was seen more than once but under ten times. This rearrangement joins TRBV7-2 to TRBJ1-2; maybe TRBD1 (5 bases). Germline lookup yields CDR1 SGHTA and CDR2 FQGNSA. The V and J ends lost 5 bases and 2 bases respectively, with 12 bases between them. This CDR3 region has 14 residues. CDR3 sequence: CASSLWGDNYGYTF. Written as DNA, the CDR3 is TGTGCCAGCAGCCTATGGGGGGACAACTATGGCTACACCTTC.

This clonotype was seen at least ten times. The gene calls are TRBV9 and TRBJ2-2; D remains unclear. Trimming shortened V by 3 bases and J by 9 bases, and 15 bases separated the two germline ends. The CDR3 runs to 14 residues. Germline assignment: CDR1 SGDLS and CDR2 YYNGEE. The CDR3 DNA follows: TGTGCCAGCAGCGCTCGAGGACCCAGCAGGGAGCTGTTTTTT. This codes for CASSARGPSRELFF.

In its sample, this clonotype was seen a few times. The V and J genes are TRBV4-3 and TRBJ1-5; D gene ambiguous. The CDR3 sequence is 13 residues long. Germline assignment: CDR1 LGHNA and CDR2 YSLEER. Trimming left V 0 bases short and J 3 bases short, with 3 bases between. CDR3 region: CASSQDYNQPQHF. CDR3 DNA: TGCGCCAGCAGCCAAGATTACAATCAGCCCCAGCATTTT.

A few counts support this clonotype. The chain carries TRBV10-3 and TRBJ2-1; TRBD2 aligns across 16 bases. Trimming removed 10 bases from V and 14 bases from J; junction bases left unmatched: 5. The CDR3 is 12 amino acids. Germline CDR1 and CDR2: ENHRY and SYGVKD. DNA of the CDR3: TGTGCCACGGGACTAGCGGGGGGGGAAAAGTTCTTC. It specifies CATGLAGGEKFF.

V usage is TRBV19 and J usage is TRBJ1-6; D is uncertain. Trimming shortened V by 3 bases and J by 7 bases, and 19 bases separated the two germline ends. CDR3 length equals 17 residues. CDR1 LNHDA and CDR2 SQIVND come from the germline V gene (reference sequence). The DNA for the CDR3 is TGTGCCAGTAGTATCACGCCCGGGAATTGGCGGAATTCACCCCTCCACTTT. Translated, it gives CASSITPGNWRNSPLHF.

This clonotype was counted a few times. This chain connects TRBV14 to TRBJ2-7; 7 bases match TRBD1. Germline V gene lookup returns CDR1 SGHDN and CDR2 FVKESK. Trimming took 3 bases from V and 1 from J; bases not matched to a gene: 9. CDR3 length: 16 amino acids. DNA for the CDR3: TGTGCCAGCAGCCAGGAATACAGGGGACGGTCCTACGAGCAGTACTTC. It encodes CASSQEYRGRSYEQYF.

The V gene is TRBV2, the J gene TRBJ1-1; no clear D gene. Per germline, CDR1 SNHLY and CDR2 FYNNEI. The germline V and J ends were trimmed by 2 bases and 7 bases, with 5 bases remaining between them. CDR3 length: 11 residues. CDR3 coding DNA: TGTGCCAGCAGTGAACGGGGTGAAGCTTTCTTT. The encoded protein is CASSERGEAFF.

This clonotype was recorded a few times. The rearrangement uses TRBV25-1 and TRBJ2-5, with D perhaps TRBD1 or TRBD2 (8 bases each). V was trimmed by 4 bases and J by 4 bases, leaving 16 bases between them. There are 15 residues in the CDR3. CDR1 and CDR2 from the germline V gene are MGHDK and SYGVNS. Here the CDR3 reads CASSVLAGTGETQYF. CDR3 nucleotides: TGTGCCAGCAGTGTATTAGCGGGGACAGGAGAGACCCAGTACTTC.

This clonotype was observed a handful of times. The chain uses TRBV4-3 and TRBJ1-1; no clear D. The V and J ends lost 2 bases and 1 base respectively, with 5 bases between them. CDR1 and CDR2 (germline): LGHNA, YSLEER. This CDR3 comprises 13 residues. Here the CDR3 DNA reads TGCGCCAGCAGCCAATTGAAGAACACTGAAGCTTTCTTT. It is translated as CASSQLKNTEAFF.

The genes are TRBV3-1 and TRBJ2-1, with unresolved D. CDR3 length: 15 residues. The V gene's germline CDR1 is LGHDT and CDR2 YNNKEL (reference sequence). V was pared by 4 bases and J by 4 bases, with 14 bases between. DNA for the CDR3: TGTGCCAGCAGCCCAAGGACCCAGACGTACAATGAGCAGTTCTTC. Protein sequence: CASSPRTQTYNEQFF.

This clonotype was picked up a small number of times. The chain couples TRBV27 to TRBJ2-3, with TRBD2 identical over 9 bases. The CDR3 is 16 amino acids. Per the germline V gene, CDR1 is MNHEY and CDR2 is SMNVEV (reference sequence). V was clipped by 3 bases and J by 4 bases; unmatched bases: 8. CDR3 sequence: CASSFRGGASPDTQYF. CDR3 bases: TGTGCCAGCAGTTTCCGCGGGGGGGCCAGCCCAGATACGCAGTATTTT.

This clonotype showed up just a few times. The chain employs TRBV5-1 and TRBJ2-5; D may be TRBD2 (6 bases). In germline, CDR1 is SGHRS, CDR2 YFSETQ. V was shortened by 0 bases and J by 7 bases, with 16 bases between the two germline ends. The CDR3 is made up of 15 amino acids. CDR3: CASSLDQGGVGTQYF. DNA of the CDR3: TGCGCCAGCAGCTTGGACCAGGGCGGGGTTGGGACCCAGTACTTC.

The CDR3 is CASRGDYFYGYTF. The CDR3 DNA follows: TGTGCCAGCAGGGGAGACTACTTCTATGGCTACACCTTC. This rearrangement joins TRBV2 to TRBJ1-2; D not resolved. The germline V gene encodes CDR1 SNHLY and CDR2 FYNNEI. Trimming removed 6 bases from V and 4 bases from J, with 12 bases in between. The CDR3 is 13 residues long.

V gene TRBV7-8 combines with J gene TRBJ1-1, with D perhaps TRBD1 (5 bases). V was pared by 1 base and J by 7 bases, with 10 bases between. The V gene's germline CDR1 is SGHVS and CDR2 FQNEAQ. The CDR3 loop spans 13 amino acids. The CDR3 nucleotides read TGTGCCAGCAGCTTAGGTTTTCAGGGTGAAGCTTTCTTT. This gives the protein CASSLGFQGEAFF.

The V and J genes are TRBV20-1 and TRBJ1-1, with D maybe TRBD1 (6 bases). Germline V lookup: CDR1 DFQATT, CDR2 SNEGSKA (reference sequence). V lost 3 bases and J lost 8, with 10 bases in between. This CDR3 is 11 amino acids long. For the CDR3, the DNA is TGCAGTGCTAGTGAGGGGGGAGAAGCTTTCTTT. Translating gives CSASEGGEAFF.

This clonotype was picked up many times. V and J are TRBV12-3 or TRBV12-4 and TRBJ2-1, with D possibly TRBD1 on 5 matching bases. Trimming took 0 bases from V and 0 from J, leaving 6 bases between them. CDR3 size: 15 residues. The CDR3 spells CASSLAGPSYNEQFF. CDR3 nucleotide sequence: TGTGCCAGCAGTTTAGCGGGGCCCTCCTACAATGAGCAGTTCTTC.

In its sample, this clonotype was seen a few times. This chain connects TRBV15 to TRBJ1-1; D is unresolved. V lost 1 base and J lost 0, with 9 bases in between. The CDR3 covers 15 residues. Germline lookup yields CDR1 LNHNV and CDR2 YYDKDF (reference sequence). In nucleotides, the CDR3 is TGTGCCACCAGCAGAGTTAGTAACATGAACACTGAAGCTTTCTTT. Translated: CATSRVSNMNTEAFF.